A single TCR beta chain is shown here with its context. Its antigen is still unknown. Base qualities are not provided; no much larger clone lies one nucleotide away. This specimen comes from a study of T cell responses to AZD1222 COVID-19 vaccine (dated by TCRdb to the early 2020s). About the investigation overall: A total of just over 230 trial participants underwent TCR sequencing, of whom about 210 had received two doses of AZD1222 and some 26 had received two doses of the MenACWY control vaccine. Trial participants were enrolled by age into 18-55, 56-69 and 70-plus year subgroups, with 148, 28 and 57 TCR-sequenced participants respectively. Broader findings and caveats from the paper: Spike-specific TCR breadth and depth rose significantly after two AZD1222 doses compared with day 0 and with MenACWY recipients. Conclusions about previously exposed vaccinees are limited, since just 5 to 7 AZD1222 recipients were seropositive for SARS-CoV-2 at baseline. The whole spike protein was spanned by vaccine-associated CD4 TCRs, and dominant responses were seen in regions 160-218 and 743-854. Most participants were white British and females outnumbered males, and the authors suggested that clonal diversity may have been underestimated. In the small 56-69-year group, the increase in depth fell short of significance, most likely because of low power. Because no samples from the day 14 peak response were available, repertoires could be characterized only after the peak T cell response. Nearly half of unique spike-specific TCRs reportedly recognized epitopes outside regions mutated in the B.1.351 and B.1.1.7 variants.

Spanning cysteine to phenylalanine, the CDR3 consists of 13 amino acids. Here the CDR3 DNA is all that survives: 39 bases in frame from base 1. CDR1 is given as LGHDT and CDR2 as YNNKEL, both from the germline V gene (reference sequence). V is clipped by 5 bases and J by 9 bases, and the sequence between their germline boundaries is 17 bases long. The CDR3 regions of human TCRbeta chains were analyzed by immunosequencing. Turning to the authors' computational methods: TCRs in the repertoires were compared against a reference library of SARS-CoV-2-specific TCRs that had been generated with the MIRA antigen-specificity platform. Breadth was defined as the fraction of unique TCRs that were SARS-CoV-2-associated, and depth was defined as the fraction of total T cells that were SARS-CoV-2-associated. Using the MIRA data, each spike-specific TCR was mapped to the spike region that the TCR reacts to and placed in a CD4 or CD8 class. Log10-transformed breadth and depth values were compared by one-way ANOVA with Sidak's multiple comparisons tests. TCRdb mirrors the immuneACCESS table, restricted to in-frame sequences. Some clones are absent from its copies; in checked studies, under half trace to an unresolved V gene, and the reason for the others is unknown. Clone size and the V and J calls come from that table; the DNA yielded D and trimming. In this sample the table shows roughly 110,000 clones, less than 95% of which occur a single time. Together, the top ten hold 6.5% to 10% of the sample.

Reading the label with the study, this specimen's time point is: about 28 days (+/-7) after the second vaccine dose. Because spike-specific TCR depth and breadth did not differ between the two schedules, AZD1222 recipients who got a second dose at roughly 4 weeks were pooled with those who got a second dose at roughly 12 weeks. Vaccinee samples came from UK trials COV001 and COV002, including a single-blind randomized controlled phase 2/3 trial of AZD1222 (ChAdOx1 nCoV-19) in healthy adults. For TCRbeta chain sequencing, PBMC samples were collected from trial participants at day 0 and at day 28 after the second dose.

The sequenced sample was peripheral blood, obtained 28 days after the second AZD1222 dose. The receptor comes from an adult who received the AZD1222 COVID-19 vaccine. Recombination linked TRBV3-1 (or the pseudogene TRBV3-2) to TRBJ2-7; the best D guess is TRBD1, with 6 bases matching. DNA sequence: TGTGCCAGCAGCTCGACAGGATTGACAGGGCAGTACTTC. Its protein product is CASSSTGLTGQYF.